This paragraph reports one T cell receptor beta chain. This specimen belongs to a study of blood T cell repertoires in COVID-19. Here immunoSEQ multiplex PCR was the method, and the copy in TCRdb shows in-frame clones only, minus some. The sample yields 200,000 to 250,000 clones, under 90% seen once. This TCR was sampled from an elderly woman with active or convalescent COVID-19. The sample was peripheral blood.

CDR3 amino acids: CASSQARGGSTGARTGELFF. Here the CDR3 DNA reads TGTGCCAGCAGCCAAGCTAGAGGCGGGAGTACCGGGGCTAGGACCGGGGAGCTGTTTTTT. The gene calls are TRBV3-1 (or the pseudogene TRBV3-2) and TRBJ2-2; 7 bases fit TRBD2. Looked up from germline, CDR1 is LGHDT and CDR2 is YNNKEL (reference sequence). The V segment lost 1 base and the J segment 5 bases; nucleotides outside the gene matches: 19. This CDR3 has 20 amino acids.